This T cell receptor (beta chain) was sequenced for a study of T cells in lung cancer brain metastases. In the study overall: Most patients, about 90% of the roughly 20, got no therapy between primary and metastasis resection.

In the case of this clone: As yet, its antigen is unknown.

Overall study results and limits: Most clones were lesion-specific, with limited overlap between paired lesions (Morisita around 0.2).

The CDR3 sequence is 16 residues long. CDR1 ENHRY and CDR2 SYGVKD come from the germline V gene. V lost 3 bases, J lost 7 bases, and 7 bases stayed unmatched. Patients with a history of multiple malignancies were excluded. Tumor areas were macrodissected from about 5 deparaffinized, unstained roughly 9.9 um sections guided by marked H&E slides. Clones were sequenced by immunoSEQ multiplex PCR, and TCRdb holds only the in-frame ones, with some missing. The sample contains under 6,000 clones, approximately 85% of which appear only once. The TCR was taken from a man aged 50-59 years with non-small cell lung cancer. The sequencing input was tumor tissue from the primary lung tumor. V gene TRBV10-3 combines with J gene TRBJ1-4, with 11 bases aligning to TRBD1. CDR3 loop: CAISDRTGTGGEKLFF. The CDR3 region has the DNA TGTGCCATCAGTGATAGAACCGGGACAGGGGGTGAAAAACTGTTTTTT.